Sequencing of this TCR beta chain was carried out in a study of blood T cell repertoires in COVID-19 (dated by TCRdb to 2020 to 2022). Regarding the research as a whole: The collaborator samples originated in the United States, Italy and Spain and spanned the acute and convalescent phases of COVID-19. The prospective study material was composed of cDNA or gDNA derived from T cells, B-cell-depleted T cells, or PBMCs. Subjects who had been exposed to COVID-19, were actively infected with it, or had recovered from it provided the deeply sampled blood TCRbeta repertoires that made up the dataset. The repertoires were made available in a free public database intended to serve as a resource for research on the immune response to SARS-CoV-2. The samples were drawn from two sources: the first 160 participants of the ongoing ImmuneRACE study, and fewer than 1,500 subjects contributed by 6 global collaborators. A de-identified subject ID, COVID-19 status, age in years and sex were almost always included in the sample metadata. Where available, HLA class I and class II types were obtained from metadata supplied by the sample provider rather than from assay-based typing.

One collaborating source in Seattle enrolled patients during active infection and followed them longitudinally through the course of disease. Collaborating institutions collected whole blood in K2EDTA tubes following their own protocols. For TCRbeta analysis, collaborators shipped samples as frozen whole blood, isolated PBMCs, or DNA extracted from either of those sample types. TCRbeta CDR3 regions were amplified from genomic DNA by means of the immunoSEQ Assay, a bias-controlled multiplex PCR. For the original study's pipeline: Nucleated cell counts per sample were estimated from amplification of reference gene primers within the assay. To quantify the absolute abundance of each unique TCRbeta CDR3 rearrangement, sequence reads were collapsed and filtered. For each sample, productive Simpson clonality was calculated as the square root of Simpson's diversity index across productive rearrangements. Imported from immuneACCESS, the table was reduced by TCRdb to in-frame sequences with V and J called. These copies leave out some clones; in studies compared against another copy, an unresolved V gene accounts for under half, and the cause of the remainder is not known. V and J calls and clone size are given by that table; D and trimming were obtained from the DNA. In this sample the table shows about 98,000 clones, about 90% of which occur a single time. Jointly, the top ten make up more than 5% of the sample.

As for this clone: This receptor's antigen is unknown. No base qualities exist here, and no much larger clone lies one base off it.

General conclusions and limits of the study: The quantity of clinical and demographic metadata differed by source and by participant and was supplied without curation.

The germline V gene encodes CDR1 LGHDT and CDR2 YNNKEL (reference sequence). The CDR3, from cysteine to phenylalanine, totals 16 residues. Only CDR3 DNA is held: 48 bases, read in frame from base 1. V lost 4 bases and J lost 4 bases, and the count of bases not matched to a germline gene is 8. The origin of this receptor is a woman aged 50 to 60 with COVID-19, enrolled during active disease. The V and J segments used are TRBV3-1 (or the pseudogene TRBV3-2) and TRBJ2-1; 9 of the junction bases match TRBD2. The sequencing sample was made of peripheral blood. This receptor has the CDR3 CASSPLGLAGYNEQFF. The sequenced DNA is TGTGCCAGCAGCCCCCTTGGGCTAGCGGGGTACAATGAGCAGTTCTTC.